These 2 T cell receptor beta chains were sequenced from one sample in a study of blood T cell repertoires in COVID-19. Clones were read by immunoSEQ multiplex PCR, and TCRdb kept only the in-frame ones, dropping some. The sample has about 470,000 clones, approximately 90% seen once. Material: PBMCs or T cells enriched from blood (not recorded which). Every receptor here comes from a woman aged 18-30 years who had recovered from COVID-19.

The gene calls are TRBV11-2 and TRBJ1-4; D might be TRBD1 (5 bases). The CDR3 spans 18 residues. CDR1 and CDR2 from the germline V gene are SGHAT and FQNNGV. Trimming left V 4 bases short and J 3 bases short, with 21 bases between. CDR3 sequence: CASSSLSGPGGPNEKLFF. CDR3 in DNA: TGTGCCAGCAGCTCCCTATCAGGTCCGGGGGGTCCTAATGAAAAACTGTTTTTT.

This chain links TRBV13 with TRBJ1-1; D uncertain. Germline V gives CDR1 PRHDT, CDR2 FYEKMQ (reference sequence). The CDR3 loop spans 12 amino acids. The V and J ends lost 5 bases and 4 bases respectively, with 8 bases between them. The CDR3 sequence: CASSPEGTEAFF. CDR3 nucleotide sequence: TGTGCCAGCAGCCCCGAGGGCACTGAAGCTTTCTTT.